The present T cell receptor beta chain was sequenced within a study of cytomegalovirus exposure and HLA in healthy donors. Whole-study findings and limits: HLA allele associations emerged for 15,000 to 20,000 TCR beta sequences in a later analysis, at 0.05 false discovery rate. It emerged from a later analysis that several of the most significant clusters appeared to be linked to common viral pathogens. Sequences of the TCR beta chain were said to predict the HLA-A and HLA-B alleles of most subjects accurately.

On this clone: Its specificity is unknown.

J was trimmed by 5 bases and V by 4 bases; bases with no gene match: 8. Looked up from germline, CDR1 is MNHEY and CDR2 is SVGAGI. CDR3 size: 15 residues. Vbeta (60) and Jbeta (13) primers were used in the PCR. Some clones are missing from TCRdb's copy, which holds only in-frame ones; the method was immunoSEQ multiplex PCR. The table includes 140,000 to 150,000 clones, roughly 72% detected once. The specimen was PBMCs. The chain uses TRBV6-5 and TRBJ1-5, with 7 bases identical to TRBD1. The origin of this receptor is a man in his forties in good health and CMV-seronegative. Written as DNA, the CDR3 is TGTGCCAGCAGTTCGGTCCGGGACAGAGATCAGCCCCAGCATTTT. Its translation is CASSSVRDRDQPQHF.